A single sample gave rise to the 13 T cell receptor beta chains below, sequenced in a study of identical twins. TCRdb analysed the 5' RACE reads with MiXCR anew, one entry per CDR3 protein. This sample has 400,000 to 650,000 distinct CDR3 sequences, with 22% found just once. This same sample was also taken into another study, of T cells expressing NK-cell markers.

Sample: CD4+ T cells sorted from blood. Every receptor here comes from a young woman in good health.

The chain combines TRBV12-3 or TRBV12-4 with TRBJ2-4; D may correspond to TRBD1 or TRBD2 (6 bases each). V shed 2 bases and J shed 7 bases, with 9 bases lying between them. This CDR3 spans 13 amino acids. For the CDR3, the DNA is TGTGCCAGCAGTTTAAGGGGGGCGAACATTCAGTACTTC. Its protein is CASSLRGANIQYF.

V usage is TRBV9 and J usage is TRBJ2-1; TRBD2 agrees at 9 bases. There are 14 residues in the CDR3. With 0 bases clipped from V and 9 bases from J, the junction kept 4 bases outside the gene matches. Looked up from germline, CDR1 is SGDLS and CDR2 is YYNGEE. This CDR3 is CASSVGGLAGEQFF. The CDR3, as DNA: TGTGCCAGCAGCGTAGGGGGACTAGCCGGTGAGCAGTTCTTC. The full variable domain, with the rest looked up from reference TRBV9 and TRBJ2-1, is DSGVTQTPKHLITATGQRVTLRCSPRSGDLSVYWYQQSLDQGLQFLIQYYNGEERAKGNILERFSAQQFPDLHSELNLSSLELGDSALYFCASSVGGLAGEQFFGPGTRLTVL.

The chain is built from TRBV25-1 and TRBJ1-2, with 9 bases fitting TRBD1. Per the germline V gene, CDR1 is MGHDK and CDR2 is SYGVNS. This CDR3 contains 15 residues. V shed 5 bases and J 4 bases; nucleotides not matched to a gene: 8. CDR3 region: CASSLTTGGTYGYTF. The CDR3, as DNA: TGTGCCAGCAGTCTTACGACAGGGGGTACCTATGGCTACACCTTC.

This chain uses TRBV18 with TRBJ1-1, with D tentatively TRBD1 (5 bases). Between the trimmed V and J ends, which lost 6 bases and 0 bases, there was a span of 14 bases. The CDR3 runs 15 residues. Germline values: CDR1 KGHSH, CDR2 LQKENI. The DNA of the CDR3 is TGTGCCAGCTCCCCTAGGGAGGGGTTGAACACTGAAGCTTTCTTT. Protein: CASSPREGLNTEAFF.

The V and J genes are TRBV6-1 and TRBJ2-6, with D hard to call. CDR1 is MNHNS and CDR2 is SASEGT in the germline V gene. The CDR3 sequence is 15 residues long. V was pared by 5 bases and J by 4 bases, with 12 bases between. The CDR3 sequence is CASSQQTPGANVLTF. The CDR3 region has the DNA TGTGCCAGCAGTCAACAGACACCGGGGGCCAACGTCCTGACTTTC.

The J gene is TRBJ2-5, the V gene TRBV28; TRBD2 is a possible D gene (6 bases). The CDR3 runs to 13 residues. Per the germline V gene, CDR1 is MDHEN and CDR2 is SYDVKM. Trimming cost V 7 bases and J 8 bases, with 17 bases left between them. CDR3 amino acids: CASKGGGIITQYF. In DNA form, the CDR3 reads TGTGCCAGCAAGGGAGGCGGGATAATAACCCAGTACTTC.

This clonotype has ten or more counts. The chain has TRBV12-3 or TRBV12-4 and TRBJ1-1; weak D call: TRBD1 (6 bases). The CDR3 is made up of 13 amino acids. The ends were cut back, 4 bases at V and 5 bases at J, with 11 bases in the middle. The CDR3 reads CASSSQRGTEAFF. The CDR3 DNA sequence: TGTGCCAGCAGTTCCCAAAGGGGGACTGAAGCTTTCTTT.

Many counts were recorded for this clonotype. The chain is built from TRBV12-3 or TRBV12-4 and TRBJ2-1; 10 positions agree with TRBD2. This CDR3 contains 15 residues. After removal of 5 bases from V and 2 bases from J, the junction contained 3 bases not matched to a gene. CDR3 nucleotides: TGTGCCAGCAGTCCAAGCGGGAGGGCCTACAATGAGCAGTTCTTC. This gives the protein CASSPSGRAYNEQFF.

The rearrangement links TRBV6-1 to TRBJ2-1; 8 bases are a match to TRBD2. This CDR3 is 15 amino acids long. Unmatched junction bases numbered 10, after V lost 5 bases and J lost 7 bases. The germline V gene encodes CDR1 MNHNS and CDR2 SASEGT. The CDR3 region is CASSPRLSGSNEQFF. The CDR3 nucleotides read TGTGCCAGCAGTCCGCGACTAAGCGGGAGTAATGAGCAGTTCTTC.

In DNA form, the CDR3 reads TGTGCCAGCAGCGTGGGAACTCCGGGTCTCTATGGCTACACCTTC. Its translation is CASSVGTPGLYGYTF. V usage is TRBV9 and J usage is TRBJ1-2; no definite D call. Germline CDR1 and CDR2: SGDLS and YYNGEE. Trimming cost V 2 bases and J 4 bases, with 15 bases left between them. The CDR3 totals 15 residues.

The chain links TRBV6-5 to TRBJ2-5; perhaps TRBD1 as D (5 bases). Trimming took off 2 bases at V and 1 base at J, with 11 bases between the two ends. Germline-derived CDR1 and CDR2 are MNHEY and SVGAGI. This CDR3 contains 15 residues. CDR3 region: CASSYKGQGQETQYF. The CDR3 nucleotides are TGTGCCAGCAGTTACAAGGGTCAGGGCCAAGAGACCCAGTACTTC.

This sequence joins TRBV20-1 and TRBJ1-3, with no clear D. The CDR3 is made up of 11 amino acids. Germline-derived CDR1 and CDR2 are DFQATT and SNEGSKA (reference sequence). Trimming stripped 5 bases from V and 4 bases from J, with 6 bases between. The DNA for the CDR3 is TGCAGTGCTGAACAGGGAAACACCATATATTTT. This encodes CSAEQGNTIYF.

V usage is TRBV5-6 and J usage is TRBJ1-5; no definite D call. V lost 2 bases to trimming and J lost 3 bases, with 9 bases between them. Germline lookup yields CDR1 SGHDT and CDR2 YYEEEE. The length of the CDR3 is 14 residues. DNA of the CDR3: TGTGCCAGCAGCTTATACAGCCTCAATCAGCCCCAGCATTTT. Translation gives CASSLYSLNQPQHF.